The clone carrying this T cell receptor beta chain came up once. The data stem from a study of blood T cell repertoires in COVID-19. Overall study context: The cDNA or gDNA used as material had been derived from T cells, B-cell-depleted T cells, or PBMCs.

Germline V gene lookup returns CDR1 SGHTA and CDR2 FQGNSA. The ends were cut back, 5 bases at V and 7 bases at J, with 17 bases in the middle. The CDR3 spans 14 residues. In the source study's methods: Estimated nucleated cell counts came from reference gene primer amplification. Some clones are missing from TCRdb's copy, which holds only in-frame ones; the method was immunoSEQ multiplex PCR. The V and J calls and the clone size are those of that table, but D and trimming were determined from the DNA. Among around 310,000 clones, about 90% were seen once, and the ten largest hold over 9%. The study drew participants aged about 18 to 89 years from approximately 25 US areas.

What was sequenced was PBMCs or T cells enriched from blood (not recorded which). The source is a woman under 40 who had recovered from COVID-19. This chain links TRBV7-2 with TRBJ1-2, with D perhaps TRBD1 (6 bases). The CDR3, as DNA: TGTGCCAGCAGCCCAAAAACAGGGCAGGGTGGCTACACCTTC. It is translated as CASSPKTGQGGYTF.